This TCR beta chain was captured by sequencing in a study of blood T cell repertoires in COVID-19. Authors' methods: Estimates of nucleated cell counts were drawn from the amplification of reference gene primers. Generated by immunoSEQ multiplex PCR, the TCRdb table keeps only in-frame clones and is missing some. D and trimming come from the DNA, and the V and J calls and clone size come from that table. The sample consists of approximately 230,000 clones, 86% of them appearing once. The CDR3 contains 14 residues. Trimming stripped 3 bases from V and 5 bases from J, with 13 bases between. Looked up from germline, CDR1 is MDHEN and CDR2 is SYDVKM.

The sequence was collected from a man between 40 and 49 years old who had recovered from COVID-19. The genes are TRBV28 and TRBJ1-2; a possible D gene is TRBD1 (5 bases). Sequenced sample: PBMCs or T cells enriched from blood (not recorded which). CDR3 residues: CASSFGREGYGYTF. CDR3 bases: TGTGCCAGCAGTTTTGGCAGGGAGGGTTATGGCTACACCTTC.